These T cell receptor beta chains were read from a single sample in a study of response to subunit inactivated influenza vaccine. TCRdb re-derived calls from the RT-PCR reads in MiXCR, one entry per CDR3 protein. This sample has a few hundred thousand distinct CDR3 sequences, with approximately 21% found just once. The sample consisted of PBMCs from blood, taken 21 months after vaccination. These receptors were obtained from a man in his fifties or sixties who received an inactivated influenza vaccine. CDR3s include the opening cysteine and the closing phenylalanine or tryptophan. A D gene is named only where the DNA matches it firmly. Clone size, where shown, is once, few, many, or a class for clones that have expanded.

TRBJ1-1	TRBD1	TRBV15	.	CATSRGTGDPRNTEAFF	TGTGCCACCAGCAGAGGGACAGGGGACCCACGGAACACTGAAGCTTTCTTT
TRBJ1-1	.	TRBV10-3	.	CATKATTENTEAFF	TGTGCCACCAAGGCCACAACAGAGAACACTGAAGCTTTCTTT
TRBJ1-6	TRBD1	TRBV28	.	CASRLKGAHNSPLHF	TGTGCCAGCAGGCTAAAGGGGGCGCATAATTCACCCCTCCACTTT
TRBJ2-3	.	TRBV7-2	few	CASSIRQTSLRGTQYF	TGTGCCAGCAGCATAAGACAGACCTCCCTGAGGGGTACGCAGTATTTT
TRBJ2-5	.	TRBV25-1	.	CASSVSSRREETQYF	TGTGCCAGCAGTGTTAGTTCTCGCCGGGAGGAGACCCAGTACTTC
TRBJ1-3	.	TRBV5-1	few	CASSLEGRFSGNTIYF	TGCGCCAGCAGCTTAGAGGGACGGTTCTCTGGAAACACCATATATTTT
TRBJ2-3	.	TRBV28	.	CASLSWATDTQYF	TGTGCCAGCCTCTCTTGGGCGACAGATACGCAGTATTTT
TRBJ1-2	TRBD1	TRBV2	many	CASSVQGAKYGYTF	TGTGCCAGCAGTGTACAGGGGGCGAAGTATGGCTACACCTTC
TRBJ1-3	.	TRBV3-1	few	CASRRIGRGNTIYF	TGTGCCAGCAGACGGATCGGTCGTGGAAACACCATATATTTT
TRBJ2-7	TRBD1	TRBV12-3/TRBV12-4	.	CASSKDRGPYEQYF	TGTGCCAGCAGTAAGGACAGGGGGCCCTACGAGCAGTACTTC
TRBJ1-5	.	TRBV29-1	.	CSVRGTDQPQHF	TGCAGCGTCCGGGGGACGGACCAGCCCCAGCATTTT
TRBJ1-5	.	TRBV7-9	many	CASSLEANQPQHF	TGTGCCAGCAGCTTAGAAGCGAATCAGCCCCAGCATTTT
TRBJ1-2	.	TRBV2	few	CASGGTDGYTF	TGTGCCAGCGGGGGGACGGATGGCTACACCTTC
TRBJ2-3	TRBD2	TRBV20-1	few	CSALRLAGAVDTQYF	TGCAGTGCTCTCAGACTAGCGGGAGCAGTAGATACGCAGTATTTT
TRBJ2-6	.	TRBV10-3	few	CAISESWIPSGANVLTF	TGTGCCATCAGTGAGTCGTGGATCCCATCTGGGGCCAACGTCCTGACTTTC
TRBJ2-1	.	TRBV12-3/TRBV12-4	.	CASSLTYRVDEQFF	TGTGCCAGCAGTTTAACATATCGTGTTGATGAGCAGTTCTTC
TRBJ1-5	TRBD1	TRBV25-1	few	CASKGTGPHQPQHF	TGTGCCAGCAAGGGGACAGGGCCCCATCAGCCCCAGCATTTT
TRBJ1-5	TRBD1	TRBV6-1	few	CASSPTGGGTSNQPQHF	TGTGCCAGCAGCCCGACGGGAGGGGGCACTAGCAATCAGCCCCAGCATTTT
TRBJ1-1	.	TRBV5-5	.	CASSPPTVLNTEAFF	TGTGCCAGCAGCCCGCCGACGGTATTGAACACTGAAGCTTTCTTT
TRBJ1-3	.	TRBV6-2/TRBV6-3	few	CASSYHAQGYGNTIYF	TGTGCCAGCAGTTACCACGCACAGGGATATGGAAACACCATATATTTT